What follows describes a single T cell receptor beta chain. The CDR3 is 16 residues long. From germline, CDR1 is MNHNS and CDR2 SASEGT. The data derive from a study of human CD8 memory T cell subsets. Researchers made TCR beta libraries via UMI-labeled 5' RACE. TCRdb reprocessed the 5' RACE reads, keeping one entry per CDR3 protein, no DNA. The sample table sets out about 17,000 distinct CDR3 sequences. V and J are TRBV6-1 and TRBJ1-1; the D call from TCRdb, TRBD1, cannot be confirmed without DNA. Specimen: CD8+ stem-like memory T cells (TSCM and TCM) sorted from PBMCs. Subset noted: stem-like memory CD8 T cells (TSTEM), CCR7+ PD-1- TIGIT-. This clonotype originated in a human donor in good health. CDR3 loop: CASQPTLQGPNTEAFF.